The rows below give T cell receptor beta chains drawn from one sample of a study of Graves' ophthalmopathy and Graves' hyperthyroidism. TCRdb reprocessed the multiplex PCR reads via MiXCR and lists one record per CDR3 protein. The repertoire holds roughly 480,000 distinct CDR3 sequences, with roughly 14% as singletons. The sample consisted of blood. The receptor source for this set is a woman between 25 and 40 years old with Graves' ophthalmopathy. Each CDR3 is given with its conserved first and last residue. A D gene is named only where the DNA matches it firmly. Clone size is shown for a subset of rows, as once, few, many or a class of expanded clone.

CDR3	DNA	D	size	J	V
CASSLPYPTDHYGYTF	TGTGCCAGCAGCTTACCCTACCCGACAGATCACTATGGCTACACCTTC	NA	many	TRBJ1-2	TRBV13
CASGLEGAEDTEAFF	TGTGCTAGTGGTCTGGAGGGGGCGGAGGACACTGAAGCTTTCTTT	TRBD1	NA	TRBJ1-1	TRBV12-5
CASSATGTAKNIQYF	TGTGCCAGCAGTGCTACCGGGACAGCCAAAAACATTCAGTACTTC	NA	many	TRBJ2-4	TRBV6-1
CASSPQIAAYGYTF	TGTGCCAGCAGTCCCCAGATCGCTGCTTATGGCTACACCTTC	NA	many	TRBJ1-2	TRBV12-3/TRBV12-4
CASSFTGLGPYEQYF	TGTGCCAGCAGTTTTACGGGACTAGGGCCTTACGAGCAGTACTTC	TRBD2	many	TRBJ2-7	TRBV28
CASSLEPGNYEQYF	TGCGCCAGCAGCTTGGAACCGGGGAACTACGAGCAGTACTTC	NA	NA	TRBJ2-7	TRBV5-1
CASSEARREGYEQYF	TGTGCCAGCAGTGAAGCGAGGCGGGAGGGTTACGAGCAGTACTTC	TRBD2	many	TRBJ2-7	TRBV6-1
CASNDVQRGETQYF	TGTGCCAGCAATGATGTCCAGCGGGGGGAGACCCAGTACTTC	TRBD2	many	TRBJ2-5	TRBV2
CSARETNYGYTF	TGCAGTGCTAGAGAGACTAACTATGGCTACACCTTC	NA	many	TRBJ1-2	TRBV20-1
CSARSEANYGYTF	TGCAGTGCTAGGTCAGAAGCTAACTATGGCTACACCTTC	NA	many	TRBJ1-2	TRBV20-1
CASSQQGSIQETQYF	TGTGCCAGCAGTCAACAGGGGTCGATTCAAGAGACCCAGTACTTC	TRBD1	many	TRBJ2-5	TRBV6-1
CSATQKSTGELFF	TGCAGTGCTACCCAGAAAAGTACCGGGGAGCTGTTTTTT	NA	NA	TRBJ2-2	TRBV20-1
CASSLRRGDGELFF	TGTGCCAGCAGTCTTCGACGGGGAGACGGGGAGCTGTTTTTT	NA	NA	TRBJ2-2	TRBV28
CASSISPGSSETQYF	TGTGCCAGCAGTATTTCGCCAGGGTCCTCGGAGACCCAGTACTTC	NA	many	TRBJ2-5	TRBV28
CASSLGGRRGYTF	TGTGCCAGCAGCCTAGGGGGGCGCCGGGGCTACACCTTC	NA	once	TRBJ1-2	TRBV28
CAISHGSPKSKAFF	TGTGCCATCAGCCACGGGAGCCCGAAATCTAAGGCTTTCTTT	NA	many	TRBJ1-1	TRBV10-3
CASKPRINEGEQYF	TGTGCCAGCAAACCGAGGATAAATGAGGGCGAGCAGTACTTC	NA	many	TRBJ2-7	TRBV19
CASSYFGTGFGYEQYF	TGTGCCAGCAGTTACTTTGGGACAGGGTTCGGGTACGAGCAGTACTTC	TRBD1	many	TRBJ2-7	TRBV6-5
CATRPGTANTGELFF	TGTGCCACACGTCCCGGGACCGCGAACACCGGGGAGCTGTTTTTT	NA	many	TRBJ2-2	TRBV19
CASRRTYSNQPQHF	TGTGCCAGCAGGCGAACTTATAGCAATCAGCCCCAGCATTTT	NA	NA	TRBJ1-5	TRBV6-1
CASSEAGTEHYGYTF	TGTGCCAGCAGTGAAGCTGGGACAGAACACTATGGCTACACCTTC	TRBD1	many	TRBJ1-2	TRBV2
CASSSEWAGNTEAFF	TGTGCCAGCAGTTCAGAGTGGGCGGGGAACACTGAAGCTTTCTTT	NA	many	TRBJ1-1	TRBV12-3/TRBV12-4
CASSYIGLAGPFQETQYF	TGTGCCAGCAGTTACATAGGACTAGCAGGTCCTTTTCAAGAGACCCAGTACTTC	TRBD2	many	TRBJ2-5	TRBV6-5
CSARVAGPQETQYF	TGCAGTGCTAGAGTGGCGGGCCCACAAGAGACCCAGTACTTC	NA	many	TRBJ2-5	TRBV20-1
CASSEEGGAYYEQYF	TGTGCCAGCAGTGAAGAGGGGGGGGCCTATTACGAGCAGTACTTC	NA	many	TRBJ2-7	TRBV2
CSVGRRLGETQYF	TGCAGCGTTGGAAGGAGGTTAGGGGAGACCCAGTACTTC	NA	once	TRBJ2-5	TRBV29-1